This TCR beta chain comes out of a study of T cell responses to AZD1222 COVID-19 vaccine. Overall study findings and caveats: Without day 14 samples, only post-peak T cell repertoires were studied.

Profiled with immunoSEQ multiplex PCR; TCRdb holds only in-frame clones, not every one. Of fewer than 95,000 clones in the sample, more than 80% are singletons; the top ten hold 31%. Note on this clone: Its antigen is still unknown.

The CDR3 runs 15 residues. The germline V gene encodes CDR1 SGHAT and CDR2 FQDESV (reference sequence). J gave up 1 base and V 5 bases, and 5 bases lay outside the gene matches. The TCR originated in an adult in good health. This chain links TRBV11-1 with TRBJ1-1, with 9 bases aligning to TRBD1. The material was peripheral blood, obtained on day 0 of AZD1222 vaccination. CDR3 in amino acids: CASSIRTGANTEAFF. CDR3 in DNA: TGTGCCAGCAGCATACGGACAGGGGCGAACACTGAAGCTTTCTTT.